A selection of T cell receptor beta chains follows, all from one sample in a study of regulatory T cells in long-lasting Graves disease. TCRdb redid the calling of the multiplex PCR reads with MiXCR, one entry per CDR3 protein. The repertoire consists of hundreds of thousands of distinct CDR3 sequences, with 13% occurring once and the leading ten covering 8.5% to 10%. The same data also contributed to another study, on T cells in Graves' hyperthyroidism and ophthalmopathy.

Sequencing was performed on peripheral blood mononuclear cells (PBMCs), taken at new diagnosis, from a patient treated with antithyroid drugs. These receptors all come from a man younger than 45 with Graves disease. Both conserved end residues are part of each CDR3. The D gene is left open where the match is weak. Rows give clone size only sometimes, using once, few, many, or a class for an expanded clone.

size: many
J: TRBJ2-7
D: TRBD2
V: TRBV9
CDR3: CASSLGGGGPTYEQYF
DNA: TGTGCCAGCAGCCTTGGGGGGGGAGGGCCCACCTACGAGCAGTACTTC

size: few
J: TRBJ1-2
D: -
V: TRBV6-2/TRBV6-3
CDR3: CASSRRQDRGGYTF
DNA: TGTGCCAGCAGTAGGCGACAGGACAGAGGGGGCTACACCTTC

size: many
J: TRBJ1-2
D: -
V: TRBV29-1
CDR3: CSVLTAGTLGGYTF
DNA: TGCAGCGTTTTAACGGCCGGGACCCTGGGAGGCTACACCTTC

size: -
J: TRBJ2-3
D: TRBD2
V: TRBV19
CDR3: CASSPLAGGPSADTQYF
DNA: TGTGCCAGTAGCCCCTTAGCGGGAGGGCCCTCGGCAGATACGCAGTATTTT

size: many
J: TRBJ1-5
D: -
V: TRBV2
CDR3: CASSGVMGDRNQPQHF
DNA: TGTGCCAGCAGTGGGGTCATGGGGGATCGCAATCAGCCCCAGCATTTT

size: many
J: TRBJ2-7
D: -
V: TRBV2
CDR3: CASKSEQGRGEQYF
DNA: TGTGCCAGCAAGAGCGAGCAGGGTAGAGGGGAGCAGTACTTC

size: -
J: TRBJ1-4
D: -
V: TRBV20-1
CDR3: CSARTFEKLFF
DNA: TGCAGTGCTAGGACCTTTGAAAAACTGTTTTTT

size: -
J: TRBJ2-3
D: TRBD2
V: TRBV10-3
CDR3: CAISEAGGILADTQYF
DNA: TGTGCCATCAGTGAAGCGGGAGGGATTCTCGCAGATACGCAGTATTTT

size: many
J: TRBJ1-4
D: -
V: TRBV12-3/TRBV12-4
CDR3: CASSLSLPGSNNEKLFF
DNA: TGTGCCAGCAGTTTAAGCCTACCAGGGAGTAATAATGAAAAACTGTTTTTT

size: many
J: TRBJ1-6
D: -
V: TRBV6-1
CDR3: CASRTTDGPNSPLHF
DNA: TGTGCCAGCAGGACCACAGATGGCCCTAATTCACCCCTCCACTTT

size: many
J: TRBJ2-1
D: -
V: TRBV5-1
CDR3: CASSWPTYNEQFF
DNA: TGCGCCAGCAGCTGGCCCACCTACAATGAGCAGTTCTTC

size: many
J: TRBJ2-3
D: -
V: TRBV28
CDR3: CASSPYSGPSTDTQYF
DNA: TGTGCCAGCAGTCCCTATAGCGGACCTAGCACAGATACGCAGTATTTT

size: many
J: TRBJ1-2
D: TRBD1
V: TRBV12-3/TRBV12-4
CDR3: CASSLTGAPAIYGYTF
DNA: TGTGCCAGCAGTTTGACAGGGGCCCCGGCTATCTATGGCTACACCTTC

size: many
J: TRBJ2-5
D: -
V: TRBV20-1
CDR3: CSAGNQETQYF
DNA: TGCAGTGCGGGGAACCAAGAGACCCAGTACTTC

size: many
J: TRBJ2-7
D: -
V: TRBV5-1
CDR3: CASSTFPGASNEQYF
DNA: TGCGCCAGCAGCACCTTTCCGGGGGCGAGCAACGAGCAGTACTTC

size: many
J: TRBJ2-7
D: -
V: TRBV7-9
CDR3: CASSHPDYEQYF
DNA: TGTGCCAGCAGCCACCCCGATTACGAGCAGTACTTC

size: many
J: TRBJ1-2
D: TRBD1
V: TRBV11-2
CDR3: CASSLAFRDRGGYTF
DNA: TGTGCCAGCAGCTTAGCTTTTCGGGACAGGGGTGGCTACACCTTC

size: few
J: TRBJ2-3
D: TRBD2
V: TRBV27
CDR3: CASSLSSGGWGLAGTTDTQYF
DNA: TGTGCCAGCAGTTTATCTTCTGGGGGGTGGGGACTAGCGGGGACCACAGATACGCAGTATTTT

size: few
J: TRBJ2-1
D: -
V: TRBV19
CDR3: CASSIVAPRGYEQFF
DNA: TGTGCCAGTAGTATAGTCGCCCCCCGAGGCTATGAGCAGTTCTTC

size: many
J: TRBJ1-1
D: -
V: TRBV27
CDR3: CASSPIKGWRTEAFF
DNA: TGTGCCAGCAGTCCGATTAAAGGGTGGCGGACTGAAGCTTTCTTT

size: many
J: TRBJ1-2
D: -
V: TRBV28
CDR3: CASSAQGYGYTF
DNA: TGTGCCAGCAGCGCCCAGGGTTATGGCTACACCTTC

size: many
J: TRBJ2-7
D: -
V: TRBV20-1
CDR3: CSAAPPNAANEQYF
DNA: TGCAGTGCAGCCCCCCCGAACGCTGCAAACGAGCAGTACTTC

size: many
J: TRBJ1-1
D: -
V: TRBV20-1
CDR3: CSARDGMNTEAFF
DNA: TGCAGTGCTAGGGACGGAATGAACACTGAAGCTTTCTTT

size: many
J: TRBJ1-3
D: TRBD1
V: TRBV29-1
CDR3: CSVVQGVSGNTIYF
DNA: TGCAGCGTTGTACAGGGGGTCTCTGGAAACACCATATATTTT

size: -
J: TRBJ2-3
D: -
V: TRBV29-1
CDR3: CSVGAHIDTQYF
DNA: TGCAGCGTTGGAGCCCACATAGACACGCAGTATTTT

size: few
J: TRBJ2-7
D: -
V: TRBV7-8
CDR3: CASSLPALTGGEQYF
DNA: TGTGCCAGCAGCTTACCCGCACTTACCGGCGGCGAGCAGTACTTC

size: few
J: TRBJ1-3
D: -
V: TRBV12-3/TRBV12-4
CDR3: CASRRTAGNTIYF
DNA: TGTGCCAGCAGGCGGACAGCTGGAAACACCATATATTTT

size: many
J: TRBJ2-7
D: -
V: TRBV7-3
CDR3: CASSLTGPYEQYF
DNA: TGTGCCAGCAGCTTAACAGGACCCTACGAGCAGTACTTC

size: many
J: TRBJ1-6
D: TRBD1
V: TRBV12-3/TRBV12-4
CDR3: CASNYRGDDSPLHF
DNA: TGTGCCAGCAACTACAGGGGAGATGATTCACCCCTCCACTTT

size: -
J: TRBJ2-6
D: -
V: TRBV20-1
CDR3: CSAAGTGGPSNVLTF
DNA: TGCAGTGCAGCCGGGACTGGGGGCCCTAGTAACGTCCTGACTTTC

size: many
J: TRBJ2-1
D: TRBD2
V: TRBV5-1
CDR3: CASSLASGRGNEQFF
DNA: TGCGCCAGCAGCTTGGCTAGCGGGAGGGGCAATGAGCAGTTCTTC

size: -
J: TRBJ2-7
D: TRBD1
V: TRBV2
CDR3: CASRDLGGRNEQYF
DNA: TGTGCCAGCAGGGACCTAGGGGGCCGAAACGAGCAGTACTTC

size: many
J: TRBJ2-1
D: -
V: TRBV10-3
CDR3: CAIRYRVYNEQFF
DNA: TGTGCCATCAGGTACAGGGTCTACAATGAGCAGTTCTTC

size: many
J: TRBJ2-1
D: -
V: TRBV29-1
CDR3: CSVALLVGNEQFF
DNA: TGCAGCGTTGCCCTTTTAGTCGGCAATGAGCAGTTCTTC

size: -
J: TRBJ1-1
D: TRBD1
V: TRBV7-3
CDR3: CASSSGQGDTEAFF
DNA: TGTGCCAGCAGCTCCGGACAGGGTGACACTGAAGCTTTCTTT

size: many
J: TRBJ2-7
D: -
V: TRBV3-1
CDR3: CASSPMLGRNYEQYF
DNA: TGTGCCAGCAGCCCGATGTTGGGTAGAAACTACGAGCAGTACTTC